The source of this TCR beta chain is a study of a mutant IDH1 vaccine in newly diagnosed glioma. Study-level information: The first vaccination came 4-6 weeks after radiotherapy alone, or with temozolomide cycles. Those enrolled had earlier been treated with radiotherapy, temozolomide, or both, mostly both.

Only in-frame clones appear in the TCRdb table, and some are missing; sequencing was by immunoSEQ multiplex PCR. The sample lists about 33,000 clones; roughly 75% were seen once. Noted time point: week 35, safety follow-up. It was 300 ug of mutant IDH1 20-mer peptide that made up each vaccine dose, given with topical imiquimod. CDR1 and CDR2 (germline): SNHLY, FYNNEI. The length of the CDR3 is 16 residues. Deletions cut 6 bases from V and 0 bases from J, with 14 bases between. In the case of this clone: Its antigen is not known.

The TCR comes from a middle-aged man with glioma. Some clones in this sample may be carry-over from other donors' samples. The source was PBMCs, collected from a glioma patient whose treatment included an IDH1 peptide vaccine. V and J are TRBV2 and TRBJ2-2; D tentatively reads TRBD1 or TRBD2 (5 bases each). CDR3 loop: CASRLSGTANTGELFF. CDR3 bases: TGTGCCAGCAGACTGTCCGGGACGGCGAACACCGGGGAGCTGTTTTTT.